This TCR beta chain was documented in a study of control samples from healthy donors and cancer patients. Trimming took 5 bases from V and 3 from J; bases not matched to a gene: 11. This CDR3 is 18 amino acids long. CDR1 and CDR2 from the germline V gene are SEHNR and FQNEAQ (reference sequence). Some clones are missing from TCRdb's copy, which holds only in-frame ones; the method was immunoSEQ multiplex PCR. Here the sample spans under 85,000 clones, about 79% being singletons. This chain connects TRBV7-9 to TRBJ2-6; 9 bases match TRBD1. The material sequenced was PBMCs. This TCR derives from a man aged 60-69 years with head and neck cancer. The DNA of the CDR3 is TGTGCCAGCAGCCCATCACAGGGGGCGCTTATTGGGGCCAACGTCCTGACTTTC. It translates to CASSPSQGALIGANVLTF.